These 8 T cell receptor beta chains were sequenced from one sample in a study of human T cells and chemical hapten exposure. The time point here: pre-sensitization, week 0. Sample treatment: therapeutic diphenylcyclopropenone sensitization with weekly scalp DPC. TCRdb recomputed calls from the RACE reads with MiXCR, one row per CDR3 protein. The table shows 150,000 to 200,000 distinct CDR3 sequences, with 25% to 35% occurring only once. The sample here was whole blood, taken in connection with sensitization to the hapten diphenylcyclopropenone (DPC). The origin of the receptors is a woman aged 25 to 39 with alopecia areata. Some clones in this sample may be carry-over from other donors' samples.

This sequence joins TRBV5-1 and TRBJ2-1, with D unresolved. CDR3 length equals 13 residues. V lost 4 bases, J lost 7 bases, and 12 bases lay in between. The germline V gene encodes CDR1 SGHRS and CDR2 YFSETQ. The CDR3 coding sequence is TGCGCCAGCAGCATAGGACCAATTAATGAGCAGTTCTTC. Translating gives CASSIGPINEQFF.

The chain recombines TRBV28 with TRBJ2-1; 7 bases are a match to TRBD2. Germline values: CDR1 MDHEN, CDR2 SYDVKM. The CDR3 totals 17 residues. After removal of 2 bases from V and 6 bases from J, the junction contained 13 bases not matched to a gene. CDR3 DNA sequence: TGTGCCAGCAGTTTAGAGTCAGGCGGGAGATGGGGCAATGAGCAGTTCTTC. Translated: CASSLESGGRWGNEQFF.

V usage is TRBV20-1 and J usage is TRBJ1-2; 8 positions agree with TRBD1. Germline-derived CDR1 and CDR2 are DFQATT and SNEGSKA (reference sequence). The CDR3 has 15 residues. The CDR3 loop is CRGSRQDRENYGYTF. CDR3 bases: TGCAGGGGTTCCCGCCAGGACAGGGAAAACTATGGCTACACCTTC.

The chain joins TRBV28 to TRBJ2-3, with 9 bases identical to TRBD2. The V gene end was trimmed by 4 bases and the J gene end by 5 bases; junction bases not matched to a gene: 7. The CDR3 sequence is 15 residues long. Germline V gene sequence: CDR1 MDHEN, CDR2 SYDVKM. In nucleotides, the CDR3 is TGTGCCAGCAGTTCTAGCGGGATGGGCATAGATACGCAGTATTTT. Its translation is CASSSSGMGIDTQYF.

This clonotype was detected only a few times. This sequence joins TRBV5-1 and TRBJ2-1; D tentatively fits TRBD1 or TRBD2 (6 bases each). The CDR3 covers 15 residues. The V and J ends lost 0 bases and 3 bases respectively, with 10 bases between them. The V gene's germline CDR1 is SGHRS and CDR2 YFSETQ. CDR3 coding DNA: TGCGCCAGCAGCTTGGCCGAGGGGGGCTACAATGAGCAGTTCTTC. This codes for CASSLAEGGYNEQFF. Full variable domain (missing parts from reference TRBV5-1 and TRBJ2-1): KAGVTQTPRYLIKTRGQQVTLSCSPISGHRSVSWYQQTPGQGLQFLFEYFSETQRNKGNFPGRFSGRQFSNSRSEMNVSTLELGDSALYLCASSLAEGGYNEQFFGPGTRLTVL.

This clonotype has only a few counts. The genes are TRBV28 and TRBJ2-2; D not resolved. The V end was cut by 2 bases, the J end by 6 bases, with 19 bases between. CDR1 and CDR2 (germline): MDHEN, SYDVKM. CDR3 length: 17 residues. CDR3 sequence: CASSLVRNGWASGELFF. The CDR3, as DNA: TGTGCCAGCAGTTTAGTACGTAACGGGTGGGCGTCCGGGGAGCTGTTTTTT.

This clonotype was counted only a few times. The chain is built from TRBV28 and TRBJ2-4; D is perhaps TRBD1 or TRBD2 (6 bases each). The CDR3 contains 13 residues. The germline V gene has CDR1 MDHEN and CDR2 SYDVKM. The germline V and J ends were trimmed by 6 bases and 7 bases, with 13 bases remaining between them. The CDR3 DNA is TGTGCCAGCAGGGGGGCGGGACCCAACATTCAGTACTTC. This encodes CASRGAGPNIQYF. Full variable domain (missing parts from reference TRBV28 and TRBJ2-4): DVKVTQSSRYLVKRTGEKVFLECVQDMDHENMFWYRQDPGLGLRLIYFSYDVKMKEKGDIPEGYSVSREKKERFSLILESASTNQTSMYLCASRGAGPNIQYFGAGTRLSVL.

Here the CDR3 reads CASSYSQSSYEQYF. The DNA for the CDR3 is TGTGCCAGCAGTTACTCGCAGAGCTCCTACGAGCAGTACTTC. The chain employs TRBV6-2 or TRBV6-3 and TRBJ2-7, with no clear D. Germline-derived CDR1 and CDR2 are MNHEY and SVGEGT. The V end lost 0 bases, the J end lost 0 bases, and 6 bases lay between the germline ends. This CDR3 is built from 14 residues.